The source of this TCR beta chain is a study of human T cells and chemical hapten exposure. Using its own MiXCR run on the RACE reads, TCRdb lists one record per CDR3 protein. The table includes approximately 97,000 distinct CDR3 sequences, 27% detected once. Time point meaning: patch test 3, about 24 weeks after DPC sensitization. Sample treatment: therapeutic diphenylcyclopropenone sensitization with weekly scalp DPC. This TCR was sampled from a man aged 35-49 years with alopecia areata. Some clones in this sample may be carry-over from other donors' samples. This specimen was whole blood, taken in connection with sensitization to the hapten diphenylcyclopropenone (DPC).

The CDR3 coding sequence is TGCAGTGCTAGAGAACAGGTTTTTTCCTACGAGCAGTACTTC. It codes for CSAREQVFSYEQYF. This rearrangement joins TRBV20-1 to TRBJ2-7; D may be TRBD1 (5 bases). Trimming took off 0 bases at V and 1 base at J, with 10 bases between the two ends. There are 14 residues in the CDR3. Germline assignment: CDR1 DFQATT and CDR2 SNEGSKA (reference sequence).